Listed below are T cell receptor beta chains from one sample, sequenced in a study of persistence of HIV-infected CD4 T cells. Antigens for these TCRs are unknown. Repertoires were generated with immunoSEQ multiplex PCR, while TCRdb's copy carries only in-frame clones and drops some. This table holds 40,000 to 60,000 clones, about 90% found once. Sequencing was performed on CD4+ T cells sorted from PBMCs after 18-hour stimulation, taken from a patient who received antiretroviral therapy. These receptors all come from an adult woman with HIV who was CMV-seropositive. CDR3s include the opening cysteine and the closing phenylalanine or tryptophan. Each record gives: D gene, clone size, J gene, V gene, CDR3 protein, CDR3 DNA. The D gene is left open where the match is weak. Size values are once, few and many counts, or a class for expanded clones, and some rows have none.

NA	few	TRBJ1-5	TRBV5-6	CASSPGGYSNQPQHF	TGTGCCAGCAGCCCGGGGGGGTATAGCAATCAGCCCCAGCATTTT
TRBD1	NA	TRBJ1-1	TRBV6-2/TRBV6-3	CASSSQGRHTEAFF	TGTGCCAGCAGTTCACAGGGGAGGCACACTGAAGCTTTCTTT
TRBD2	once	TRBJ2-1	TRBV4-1	CASSQHSGGALGLNEQFF	TGCGCCAGCAGCCAACATAGCGGGGGGGCCCTGGGTCTAAATGAGCAGTTCTTC
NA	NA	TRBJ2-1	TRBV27	CASSLRQGYYNEQFF	TGTGCCAGCAGTTTGAGGCAGGGGTACTACAATGAGCAGTTCTTC
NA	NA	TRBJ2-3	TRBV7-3	CASSLRGVTDTQYF	TGTGCCAGCAGCTTACGCGGGGTCACAGATACGCAGTATTTT
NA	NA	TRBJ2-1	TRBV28	CASSLRLNEQFF	TGTGCCAGCAGTTTAAGGCTCAATGAGCAGTTCTTC
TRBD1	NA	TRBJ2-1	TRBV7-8	CASSGGQANNEQFF	TGTGCCAGCAGTGGGGGACAGGCTAACAATGAGCAGTTCTTC
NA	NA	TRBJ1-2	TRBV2	CASSGRELYGYTF	TGTGCCAGCAGCGGCAGGGAGCTATATGGCTACACCTTC
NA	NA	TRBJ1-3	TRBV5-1	CASSLELGRRNTIYF	TGCGCCAGCAGCTTGGAACTAGGCCGACGAAACACCATATATTTT
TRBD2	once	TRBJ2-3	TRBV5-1	CASSLQRETDTQYF	TGCGCCAGCAGCTTGCAGCGGGAAACAGATACGCAGTATTTT
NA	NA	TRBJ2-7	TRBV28	CASSFTGQGGYEQYF	TGTGCCAGCAGCTTCACAGGCCAAGGCGGCTACGAGCAGTACTTC
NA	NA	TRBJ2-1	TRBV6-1	CASSEGSGRRGNEQFF	TGTGCCAGCAGTGAAGGCTCCGGTCGGAGAGGGAATGAGCAGTTCTTC
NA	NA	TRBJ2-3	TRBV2	CASSPDTLNMFFTDTQYF	TGTGCCAGCAGTCCGGACACCCTTAACATGTTTTTCACAGATACGCAGTATTTT
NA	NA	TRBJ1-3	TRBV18	CASSPPPLGVGNTIYF	TGTGCCAGCTCACCACCCCCATTAGGGGTTGGAAACACCATATATTTT
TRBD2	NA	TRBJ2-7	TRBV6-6	CASSSFGTILSYEQYF	TGTGCCAGCAGTTCCTTCGGGACTATCCTCTCCTACGAGCAGTACTTC
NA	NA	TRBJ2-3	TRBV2	CASRRTTDTQYF	TGTGCCAGCAGACGCACCACAGATACGCAGTATTTT
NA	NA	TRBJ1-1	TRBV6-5	CAIVRTGGFTEAFF	TGTGCAATCGTTCGAACTGGGGGCTTCACTGAAGCTTTCTTT
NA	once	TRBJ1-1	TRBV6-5	CASSYSSLAGNTEAFF	TGTGCCAGCAGTTACTCGTCATTAGCGGGGAACACTGAAGCTTTCTTT
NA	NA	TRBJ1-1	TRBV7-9	CASSFNRRQPPPEAFF	TGTGCCAGCAGCTTTAATCGTCGACAGCCTCCCCCTGAAGCTTTCTTT
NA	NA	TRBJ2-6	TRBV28	CASSLRGVGGANVLTF	TGTGCCAGCAGTTTACGGGGAGTAGGTGGGGCCAACGTCCTGACTTTC
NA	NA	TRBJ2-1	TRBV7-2	CASSLGYRTGANEQFF	TGTGCCAGCAGCTTAGGATATCGTACGGGGGCTAATGAGCAGTTCTTC
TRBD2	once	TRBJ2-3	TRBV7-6	CASSLVLAGDPTDTQYF	TGTGCCAGCAGCTTAGTTCTCGCGGGGGACCCCACAGATACGCAGTATTTT
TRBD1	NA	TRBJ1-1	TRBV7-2	CASSPGQANTEAFF	TGTGCCAGCAGCCCTGGACAGGCGAACACTGAAGCTTTCTTT
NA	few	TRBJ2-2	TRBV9	CASSVGTVNTGELFF	TGTGCCAGCAGCGTAGGGACAGTGAACACCGGGGAGCTGTTTTTT
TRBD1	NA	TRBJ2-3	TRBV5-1	CASSPGQGAGTDTQYF	TGCGCCAGCAGCCCTGGACAGGGGGCGGGCACAGATACGCAGTATTTT
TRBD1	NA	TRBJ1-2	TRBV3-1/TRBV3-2	CASSQDLTGGGYTF	TGTGCCAGCAGCCAAGATCTAACAGGGGGTGGCTACACCTTC
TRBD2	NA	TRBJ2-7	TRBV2	CASSEARVRLAGSYEQYF	TGTGCCAGCAGTGAAGCGCGTGTTCGTCTAGCGGGGTCGTACGAGCAGTACTTC
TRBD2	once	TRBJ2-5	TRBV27	CASSLSVAGGPGETQYF	TGTGCCAGCAGTTTAAGCGTAGCGGGAGGGCCGGGAGAGACCCAGTACTTC
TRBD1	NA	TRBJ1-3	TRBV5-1	CASSWGGTVGNTIYF	TGCGCCAGCAGCTGGGGAGGGACAGTAGGAAACACCATATATTTT
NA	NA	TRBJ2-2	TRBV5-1	CASSLDIASKTAGELFF	TGCGCCAGCAGCTTGGATATAGCCTCCAAAACTGCCGGGGAGCTGTTTTTT
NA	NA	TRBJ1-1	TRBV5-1	CASSLGRGPNTEAFF	TGCGCCAGCAGCTTGGGACGGGGCCCGAACACTGAAGCTTTCTTT
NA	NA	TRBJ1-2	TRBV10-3	CAISESTGRQSYGYTF	TGTGCCATCAGTGAGTCGACAGGACGTCAGAGCTATGGCTACACCTTC
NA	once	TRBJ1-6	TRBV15	CATSRDRAYNSPLHF	TGTGCCACCAGCAGAGACAGGGCTTATAATTCACCCCTCCACTTT
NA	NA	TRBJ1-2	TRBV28	CASSYPTGANYGYTF	TGTGCCAGCAGTTACCCCACGGGTGCCAACTATGGCTACACCTTC
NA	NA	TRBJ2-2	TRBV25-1	CASSDPSGLTGELFF	TGTGCCAGCAGCGACCCATCGGGGCTCACCGGGGAGCTGTTTTTT
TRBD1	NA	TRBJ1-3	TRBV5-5	CASSLGTGALSGNTIYF	TGTGCCAGCAGCTTGGGGACAGGGGCTCTCTCTGGAAACACCATATATTTT
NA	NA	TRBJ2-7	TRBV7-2	CASSSSPRAGEQYF	TGTGCCAGCAGCTCCTCCCCCAGGGCGGGGGAGCAGTACTTC
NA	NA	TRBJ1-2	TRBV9	CASSQGQGYGYTF	TGTGCCAGCAGCCAGGGGCAGGGGTACGGCTACACCTTC
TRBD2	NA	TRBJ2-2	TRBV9	CASSVGLADNTGELFF	TGTGCCAGCAGCGTAGGGCTAGCGGATAACACCGGGGAGCTGTTTTTT
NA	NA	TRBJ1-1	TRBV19	CASSREVRAEAFF	TGTGCCAGTAGTCGGGAGGTTCGGGCTGAAGCTTTCTTT
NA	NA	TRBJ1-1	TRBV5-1	CASSSLPDNTEAFF	TGCGCCAGCAGCTCTTTGCCAGACAACACTGAAGCTTTCTTT
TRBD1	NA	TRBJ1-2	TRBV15	CATSRVALKTGSNGYTF	TGTGCTACCAGCAGAGTGGCCCTAAAGACAGGGAGCAATGGCTACACCTTC
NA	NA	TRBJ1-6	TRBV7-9	CASSLDRGSYNSPLHF	TGTGCCAGCAGCCTAGATCGGGGCTCCTATAATTCACCCCTCCACTTT
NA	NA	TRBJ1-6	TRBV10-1	CASSEFIQGGALHF	TGCGCCAGCAGTGAGTTTATCCAAGGAGGCGCCCTCCACTTT
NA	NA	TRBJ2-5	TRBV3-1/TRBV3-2	CASSRRTNQETQYF	TGTGCCAGCAGCCGCCGGACTAACCAAGAGACCCAGTACTTC
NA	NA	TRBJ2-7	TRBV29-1	CSVGEAANYEQYF	TGCAGCGTTGGAGAGGCAGCTAACTACGAGCAGTACTTC
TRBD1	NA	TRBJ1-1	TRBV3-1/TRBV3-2	CASSQEWGTGASIEAFF	TGTGCCAGCAGCCAAGAATGGGGGACAGGGGCTTCCATTGAAGCTTTCTTT